Reported below is one T cell receptor beta chain. These data originate in a study of shared clonotypes between healthy human individuals. Study details: CD8 memory received one plate per donor, CD8 naive two, CD4 memory three and CD4 naive three.

Assay: immunoSEQ multiplex PCR; the TCRdb copy retains only in-frame clones and omits some. This sample has 2 million to 2.5 million clones; 90% to 95% occur once, and the top ten carry roughly 0.13%. Trimming took 5 bases from V and 2 from J; bases not matched to a gene: 13. Germline CDR1 is MDHEN and CDR2 is SYDVKM. The CDR3 covers 18 residues. All of the donors resided in Nashville, Tennessee, and each was a Caucasian adult. This TCR was recovered from a man between 18 and 29 years old in good health. The sample taken for sequencing was naive CD4+ T cells sorted from blood. Noted subset: CD45RA+ positively selected. V usage is TRBV28 and J usage is TRBJ1-3; 9 bases are shared with TRBD1. For the CDR3, the DNA is TGTGCCAGCAGTGCTCAATCCCCGGGACAGGGTACTGGAAACACCATATATTTT. This gives the protein CASSAQSPGQGTGNTIYF.